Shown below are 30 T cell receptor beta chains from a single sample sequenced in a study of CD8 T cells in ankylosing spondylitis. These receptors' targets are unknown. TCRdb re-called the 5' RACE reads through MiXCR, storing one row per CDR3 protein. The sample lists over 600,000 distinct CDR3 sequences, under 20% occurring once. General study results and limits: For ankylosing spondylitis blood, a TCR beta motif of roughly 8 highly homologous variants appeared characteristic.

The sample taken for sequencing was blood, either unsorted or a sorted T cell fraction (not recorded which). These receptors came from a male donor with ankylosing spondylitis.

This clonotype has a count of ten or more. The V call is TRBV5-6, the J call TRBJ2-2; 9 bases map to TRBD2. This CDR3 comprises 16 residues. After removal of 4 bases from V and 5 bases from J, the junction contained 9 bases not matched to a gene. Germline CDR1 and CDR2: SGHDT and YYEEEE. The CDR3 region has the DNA TGTGCCAGCAGCCCGGGACTAGCATTGGAGACCGGGGAGCTGTTTTTT. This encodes CASSPGLALETGELFF.

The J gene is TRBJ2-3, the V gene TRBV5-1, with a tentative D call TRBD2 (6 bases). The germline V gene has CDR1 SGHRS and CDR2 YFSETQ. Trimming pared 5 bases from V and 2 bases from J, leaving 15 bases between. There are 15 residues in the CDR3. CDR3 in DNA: TGCGCCAGCAGGTACAGACCTAGCGCCACAGATACGCAGTATTTT. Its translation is CASRYRPSATDTQYF.

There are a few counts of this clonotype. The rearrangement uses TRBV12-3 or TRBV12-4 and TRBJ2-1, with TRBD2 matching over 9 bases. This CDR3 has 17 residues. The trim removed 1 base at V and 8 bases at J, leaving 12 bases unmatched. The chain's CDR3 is CASSLVVVSSGKHEQFF. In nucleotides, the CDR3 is TGTGCCAGCAGTTTAGTGGTGGTGTCTAGCGGGAAACATGAGCAGTTCTTC.

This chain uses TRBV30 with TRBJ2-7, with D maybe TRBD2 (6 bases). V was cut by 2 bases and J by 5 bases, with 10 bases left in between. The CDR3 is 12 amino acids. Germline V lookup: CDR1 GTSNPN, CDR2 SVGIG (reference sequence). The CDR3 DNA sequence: TGTGCCTGGAGTACGGGAGCCCACGAGCAGTACTTC. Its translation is CAWSTGAHEQYF.

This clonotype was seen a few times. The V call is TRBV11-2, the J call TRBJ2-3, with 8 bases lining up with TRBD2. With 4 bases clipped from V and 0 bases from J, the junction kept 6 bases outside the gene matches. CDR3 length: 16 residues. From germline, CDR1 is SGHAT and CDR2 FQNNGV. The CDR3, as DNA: TGTGCCAGCAGCTACGTAGCGGGGACCAGCACAGATACGCAGTATTTT. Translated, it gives CASSYVAGTSTDTQYF.

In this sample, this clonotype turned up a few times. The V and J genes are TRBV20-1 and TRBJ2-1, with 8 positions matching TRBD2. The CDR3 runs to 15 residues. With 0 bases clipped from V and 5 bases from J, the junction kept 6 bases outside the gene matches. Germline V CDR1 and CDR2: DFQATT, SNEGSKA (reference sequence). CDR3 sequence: CSARDRTSGNNEQFF. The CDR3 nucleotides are TGCAGTGCTAGAGATCGCACTAGCGGAAACAATGAGCAGTTCTTC.

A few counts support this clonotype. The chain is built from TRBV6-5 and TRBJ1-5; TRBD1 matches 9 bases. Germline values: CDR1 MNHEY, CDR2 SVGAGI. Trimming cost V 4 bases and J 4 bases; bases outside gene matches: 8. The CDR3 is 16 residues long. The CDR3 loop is CASSFQGQGRNQPQHF. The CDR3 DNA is TGTGCCAGCAGTTTTCAGGGACAGGGCCGAAATCAGCCCCAGCATTTT.

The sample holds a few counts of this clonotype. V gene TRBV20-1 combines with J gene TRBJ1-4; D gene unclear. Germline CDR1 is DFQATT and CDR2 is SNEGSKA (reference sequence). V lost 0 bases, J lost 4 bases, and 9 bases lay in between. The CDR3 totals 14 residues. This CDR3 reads CSARERPFNEKLFF. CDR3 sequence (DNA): TGCAGTGCTAGAGAAAGACCTTTTAATGAAAAACTGTTTTTT.

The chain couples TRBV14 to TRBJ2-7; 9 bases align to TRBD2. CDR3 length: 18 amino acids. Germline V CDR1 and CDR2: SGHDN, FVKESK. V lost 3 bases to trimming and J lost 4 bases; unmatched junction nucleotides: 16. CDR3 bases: TGTGCCAGCAGCCAGTATTCTACCCTAGCGGGATTCAAGTACGAGCAGTACTTC. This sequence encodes CASSQYSTLAGFKYEQYF.

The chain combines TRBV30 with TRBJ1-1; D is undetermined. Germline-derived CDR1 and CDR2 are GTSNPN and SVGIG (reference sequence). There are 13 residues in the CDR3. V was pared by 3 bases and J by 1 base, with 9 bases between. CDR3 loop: CAWRGRANTEAFF. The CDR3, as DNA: TGTGCCTGGAGAGGTCGCGCGAACACTGAAGCTTTCTTT.

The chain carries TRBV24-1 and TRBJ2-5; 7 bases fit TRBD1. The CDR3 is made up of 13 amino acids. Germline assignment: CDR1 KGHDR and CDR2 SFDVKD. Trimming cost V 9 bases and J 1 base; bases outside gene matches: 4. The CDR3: CATRDSFQETQYF. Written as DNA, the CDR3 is TGTGCCACCCGGGACAGCTTCCAAGAGACCCAGTACTTC.

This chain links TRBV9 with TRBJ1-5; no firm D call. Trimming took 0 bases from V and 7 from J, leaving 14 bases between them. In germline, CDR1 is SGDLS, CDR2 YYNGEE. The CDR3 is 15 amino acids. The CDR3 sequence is CASSVDPHGGQPQHF. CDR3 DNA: TGTGCCAGCAGCGTAGACCCTCATGGCGGGCAGCCCCAGCATTTT.

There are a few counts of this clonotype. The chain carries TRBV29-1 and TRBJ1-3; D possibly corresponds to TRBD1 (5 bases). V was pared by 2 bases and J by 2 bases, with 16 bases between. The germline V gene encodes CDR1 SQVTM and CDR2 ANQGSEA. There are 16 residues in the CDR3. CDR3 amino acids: CSVERDAGLTGNTIYF. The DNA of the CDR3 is TGCAGCGTTGAAAGGGACGCAGGGCTCACTGGAAACACCATATATTTT.

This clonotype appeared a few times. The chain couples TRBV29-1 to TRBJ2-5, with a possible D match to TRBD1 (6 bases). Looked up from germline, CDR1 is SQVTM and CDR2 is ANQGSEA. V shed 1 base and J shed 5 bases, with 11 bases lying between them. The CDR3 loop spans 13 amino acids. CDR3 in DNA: TGCAGCGTTGAAGCTCAGGGGATGGAGACCCAGTACTTC. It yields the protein CSVEAQGMETQYF.

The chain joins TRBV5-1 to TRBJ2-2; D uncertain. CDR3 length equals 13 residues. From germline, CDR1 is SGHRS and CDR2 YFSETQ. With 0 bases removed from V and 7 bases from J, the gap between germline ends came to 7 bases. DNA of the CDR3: TGCGCCAGCAGCTTGGAAGAAGTCGGGGAGCTGTTTTTT. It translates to CASSLEEVGELFF.

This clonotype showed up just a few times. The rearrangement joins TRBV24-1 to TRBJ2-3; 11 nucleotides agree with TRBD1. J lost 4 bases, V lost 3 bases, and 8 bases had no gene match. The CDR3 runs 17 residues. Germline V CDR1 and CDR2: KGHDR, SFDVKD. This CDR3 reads CATSDHGTGGIADTQYF. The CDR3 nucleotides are TGTGCCACCAGTGATCATGGGACAGGGGGTATCGCAGATACGCAGTATTTT.

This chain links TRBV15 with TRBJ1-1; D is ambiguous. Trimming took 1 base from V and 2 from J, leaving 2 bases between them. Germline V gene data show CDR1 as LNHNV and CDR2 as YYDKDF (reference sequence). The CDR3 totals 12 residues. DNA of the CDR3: TGTGCCACCAGCAGAGGAAACACTGAAGCTTTCTTT. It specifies CATSRGNTEAFF.

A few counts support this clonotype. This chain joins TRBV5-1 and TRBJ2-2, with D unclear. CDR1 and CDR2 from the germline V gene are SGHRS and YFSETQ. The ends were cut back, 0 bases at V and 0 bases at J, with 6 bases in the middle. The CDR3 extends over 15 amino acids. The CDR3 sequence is CASSLVSTNTGELFF. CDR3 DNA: TGCGCCAGCAGCTTGGTGTCAACGAACACCGGGGAGCTGTTTTTT.

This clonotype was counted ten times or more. The DNA of the CDR3 is TGTGCCAGCAGTTTAGGGTCGGCTCCCACAGATACGCAGTATTTT. As protein: CASSLGSAPTDTQYF. The chain joins TRBV12-3 or TRBV12-4 to TRBJ2-3; D call uncertain. This CDR3 comprises 15 residues. Between the trimmed V and J ends, which lost 1 base and 2 bases, there was a span of 10 bases.

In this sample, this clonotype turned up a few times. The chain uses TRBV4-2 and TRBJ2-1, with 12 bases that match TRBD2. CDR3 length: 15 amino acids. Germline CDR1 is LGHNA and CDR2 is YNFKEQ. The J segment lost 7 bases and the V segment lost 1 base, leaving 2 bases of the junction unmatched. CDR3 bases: TGTGCCAGCAGCCAAGCACTAGCGGGAGGAAATGAGCAGTTCTTC. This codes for CASSQALAGGNEQFF.

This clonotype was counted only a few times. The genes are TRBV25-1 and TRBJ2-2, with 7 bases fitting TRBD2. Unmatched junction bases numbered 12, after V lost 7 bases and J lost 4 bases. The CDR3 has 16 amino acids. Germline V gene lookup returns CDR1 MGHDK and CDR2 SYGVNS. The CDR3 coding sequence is TGTGCCAGCACCCCCGTGCCGGGACTACCCACCGGGGAGCTGTTTTTT. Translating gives CASTPVPGLPTGELFF.

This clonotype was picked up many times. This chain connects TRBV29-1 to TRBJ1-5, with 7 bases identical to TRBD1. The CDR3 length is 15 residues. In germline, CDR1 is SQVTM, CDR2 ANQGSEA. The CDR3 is CTWAQTGAGNQPQHF. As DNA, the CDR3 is TGCACCTGGGCACAAACAGGGGCGGGCAATCAGCCCCAGCATTTT.

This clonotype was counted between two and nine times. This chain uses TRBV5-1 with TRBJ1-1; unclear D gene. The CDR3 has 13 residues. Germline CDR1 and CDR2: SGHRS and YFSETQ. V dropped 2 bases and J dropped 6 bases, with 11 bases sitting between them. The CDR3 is CASSFDRAAEAFF. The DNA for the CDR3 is TGCGCCAGCAGCTTCGATAGGGCAGCTGAAGCTTTCTTT.

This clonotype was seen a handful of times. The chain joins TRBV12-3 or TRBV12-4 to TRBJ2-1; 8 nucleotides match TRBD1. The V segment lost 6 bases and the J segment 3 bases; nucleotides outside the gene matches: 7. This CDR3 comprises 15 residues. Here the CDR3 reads CASRTGGTGYNEQFF. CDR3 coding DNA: TGTGCCAGCAGAACAGGGGGGACGGGCTACAATGAGCAGTTCTTC.

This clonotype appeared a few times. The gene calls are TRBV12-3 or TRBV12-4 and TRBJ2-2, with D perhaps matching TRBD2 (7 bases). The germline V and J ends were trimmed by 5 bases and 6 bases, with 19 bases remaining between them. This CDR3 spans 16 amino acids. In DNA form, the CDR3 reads TGTGCCAGCAGTCCGTCGGGGCAGGGGAGGGCCGGGGAGCTGTTTTTT. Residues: CASSPSGQGRAGELFF.

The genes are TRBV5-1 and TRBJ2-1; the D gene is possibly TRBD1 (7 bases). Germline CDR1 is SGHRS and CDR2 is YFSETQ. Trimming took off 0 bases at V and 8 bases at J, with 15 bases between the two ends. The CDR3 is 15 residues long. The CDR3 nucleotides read TGCGCCAGCAGCTTGGGCAGACAGGGAGGCTATGAGCAGTTCTTC. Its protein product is CASSLGRQGGYEQFF.

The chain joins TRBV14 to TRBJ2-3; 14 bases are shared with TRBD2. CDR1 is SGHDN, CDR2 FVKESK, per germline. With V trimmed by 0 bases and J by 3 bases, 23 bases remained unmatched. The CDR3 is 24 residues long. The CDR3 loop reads CASSQELGMRGLAGERERTDTQYF. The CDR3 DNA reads TGTGCCAGCAGCCAAGAGTTGGGGATGCGGGGACTAGCGGGAGAACGTGAGCGGACAGATACGCAGTATTTT.

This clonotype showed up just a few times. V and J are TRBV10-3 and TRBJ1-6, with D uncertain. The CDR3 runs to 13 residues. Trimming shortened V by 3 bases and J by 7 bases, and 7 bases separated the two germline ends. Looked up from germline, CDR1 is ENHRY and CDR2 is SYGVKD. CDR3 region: CAISEWGNSPLHF. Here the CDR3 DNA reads TGTGCCATCAGTGAATGGGGAAATTCACCCCTCCACTTT.

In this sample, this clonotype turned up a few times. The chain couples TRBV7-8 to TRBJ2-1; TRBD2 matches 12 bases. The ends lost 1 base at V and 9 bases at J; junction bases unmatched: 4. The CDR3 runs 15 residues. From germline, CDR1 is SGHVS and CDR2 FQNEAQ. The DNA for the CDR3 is TGTGCCAGCAGCTTAGTAGCTAGCGGGAGGGGTGAGCAGTTCTTC. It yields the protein CASSLVASGRGEQFF.

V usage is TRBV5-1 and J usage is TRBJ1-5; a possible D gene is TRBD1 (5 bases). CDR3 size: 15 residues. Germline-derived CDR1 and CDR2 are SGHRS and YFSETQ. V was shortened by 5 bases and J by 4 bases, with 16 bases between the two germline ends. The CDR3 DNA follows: TGCGCCAGCAGTCCCGGGGCTACGAGGAATCAGCCCCAGCATTTT. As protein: CASSPGATRNQPQHF.